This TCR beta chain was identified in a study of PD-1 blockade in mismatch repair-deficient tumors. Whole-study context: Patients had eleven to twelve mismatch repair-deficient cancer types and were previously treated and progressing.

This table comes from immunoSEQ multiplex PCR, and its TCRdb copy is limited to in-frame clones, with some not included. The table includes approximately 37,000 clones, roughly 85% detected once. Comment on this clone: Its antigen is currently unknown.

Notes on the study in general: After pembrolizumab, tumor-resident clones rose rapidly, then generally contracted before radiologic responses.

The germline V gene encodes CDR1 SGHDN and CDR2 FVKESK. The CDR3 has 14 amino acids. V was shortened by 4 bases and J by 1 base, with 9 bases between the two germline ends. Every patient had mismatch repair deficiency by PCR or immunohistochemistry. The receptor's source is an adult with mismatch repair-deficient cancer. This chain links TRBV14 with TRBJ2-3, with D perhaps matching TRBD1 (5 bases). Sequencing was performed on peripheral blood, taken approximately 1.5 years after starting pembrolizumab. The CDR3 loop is CASSLGQRTDTQYF. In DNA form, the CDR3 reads TGTGCCAGCAGCCTAGGACAACGCACAGATACGCAGTATTTT.